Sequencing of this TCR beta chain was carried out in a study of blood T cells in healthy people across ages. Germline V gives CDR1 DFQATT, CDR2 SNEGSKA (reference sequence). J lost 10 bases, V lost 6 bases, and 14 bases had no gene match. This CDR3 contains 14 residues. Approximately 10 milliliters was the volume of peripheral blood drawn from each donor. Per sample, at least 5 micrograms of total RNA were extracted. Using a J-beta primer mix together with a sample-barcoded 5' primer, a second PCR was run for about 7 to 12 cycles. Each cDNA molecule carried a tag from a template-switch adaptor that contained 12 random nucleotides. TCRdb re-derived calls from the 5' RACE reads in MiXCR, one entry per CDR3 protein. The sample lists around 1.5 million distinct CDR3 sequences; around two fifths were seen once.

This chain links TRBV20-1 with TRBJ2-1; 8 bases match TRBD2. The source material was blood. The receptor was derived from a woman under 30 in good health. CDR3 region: CSAIPRTSLDEQFF. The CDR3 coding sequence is TGCAGTGCCATACCTCGGACTAGCTTAGACGAGCAGTTCTTC.